This T cell receptor beta chain was sequenced during a study of neurological immune-mediated disorders. The making of cDNA relied on 5'RACE with 10-nucleotide random UMIs. TCRdb reprocessed the 5' RACE reads with MiXCR, giving one entry per CDR3 protein. In the table there are tens of thousands of distinct CDR3 sequences, around 6.8% of which are singletons. This clonotype was recorded at least ten times. Its antigen is undetermined. V dropped 3 bases and J dropped 1 base, with 10 bases sitting between them. The CDR3 length is 16 residues. Germline assignment: CDR1 MDHEN and CDR2 SYDVKM. Regarding the study as a whole: TCR clonal expansion peaked in HTLV-1-associated myelopathy patients and was lowest in multiple sclerosis patients. TCR-beta repertoires seemed private in all groups, with no expanded CDR3 amino acid sequences shared.

The sequence came from a woman between 40 and 50 years old in good health. Sequencing was carried out using PBMCs. The rearrangement links TRBV28 to TRBJ2-6; the D is unclear. CDR3: CASSLTGISGANVLTF. The DNA of the CDR3 is TGTGCCAGCAGTTTGACCGGAATTTCTGGGGCCAACGTCCTGACTTTC.